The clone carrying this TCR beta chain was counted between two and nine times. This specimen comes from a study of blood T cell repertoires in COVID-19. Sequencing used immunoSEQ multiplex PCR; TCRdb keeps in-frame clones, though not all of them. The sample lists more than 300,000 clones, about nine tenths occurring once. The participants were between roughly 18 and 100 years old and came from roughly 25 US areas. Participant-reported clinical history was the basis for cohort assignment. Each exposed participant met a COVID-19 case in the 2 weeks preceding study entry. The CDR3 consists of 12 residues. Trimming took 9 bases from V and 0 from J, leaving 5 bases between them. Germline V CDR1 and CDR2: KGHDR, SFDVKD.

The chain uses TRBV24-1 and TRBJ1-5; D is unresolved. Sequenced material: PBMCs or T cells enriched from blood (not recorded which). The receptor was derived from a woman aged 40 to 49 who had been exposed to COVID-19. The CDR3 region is CATVNSNQPQHF. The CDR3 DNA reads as TGTGCCACCGTAAATAGCAATCAGCCCCAGCATTTT.